This T cell receptor (beta chain) was identified in a study of cytomegalovirus exposure and HLA in healthy donors. Donors in the study were healthy people who gave bone marrow. At collection, donors were nominally healthy, but unrecorded immune exposures were probable. General study results and limits: High specificity and sensitivity for cytomegalovirus status were reported for the classifier. Later analysis suggested most CMV-associated TCR beta chains were HLA-restricted.

Comments on this clone: Its specificity is not known.

In the PCR, 60 Vbeta and 13 Jbeta primers were used. Assay used: immunoSEQ multiplex PCR; TCRdb lists only in-frame clones, some missing. In the table there are about 77,000 clones, about 84% of which are singletons. The sequencing sample was made of PBMCs. This clonotype was sampled from a man in his forties in good health and CMV-seronegative.

For the CDR3, the DNA is TGCAGCGTTGAACCGGGACAGGGGGCGGCTGAAGCTTTCTTT. Translated, it gives CSVEPGQGAAEAFF. The chain carries TRBV29-1 and TRBJ1-1; 12 positions match TRBD1. The germline gives CDR1 SQVTM, CDR2 ANQGSEA. This CDR3 is built from 14 residues. The V gene end was trimmed by 2 bases and the J gene end by 6 bases; junction bases not matched to a gene: 4.